This TCR beta chain appears in the sequencing data of a study of T cells in Graves' hyperthyroidism and ophthalmopathy. About the study: Peripheral blood was secured at the point of initial diagnosis, before any treatment.

About this clonotype: Antigen: not known.

The source material, RNA transcripts, was used to amplify TCR beta CDR3 regions. Using the HTBI primer set, a first-round RT-PCR was run on the TCR CDR3. TCRdb recomputed calls from the multiplex PCR reads with MiXCR, one row per CDR3 protein. The sample holds 600,000 to 800,000 distinct CDR3 sequences, about 35% seen once. Study results and limitations: Blood also carried most thyroid clonotypes expanded above 0.001.

The authors deemed Graves' hyperthyroidism stable absent ophthalmopathy progression within 18 months. Cells are PBMCs isolated from more than 8.5 ml of fresh blood. The CDR3 is 16 amino acids. The germline gives CDR1 MGHRA, CDR2 YSYEKL. Trimming took off 6 bases at V and 2 bases at J, with 19 bases between the two ends. The clonotype was recovered from a woman aged 35 to 49 with Graves' hyperthyroidism. The V call is TRBV4-1, the J call TRBJ2-5; no reliable D call. The sequenced sample was blood. This chain's CDR3 is CASSRFRAPSQETQYF. CDR3 nucleotides: TGCGCCAGCAGTCGTTTTCGTGCACCCTCTCAAGAGACCCAGTACTTC.